Below, 20 T cell receptor beta chains from the same sample are listed, as sequenced in a study of T cells after yellow fever vaccination. MiXCR was run by TCRdb on the 5' RACE reads, yielding one entry per CDR3 protein. Of tens of thousands of distinct CDR3 sequences listed, about 7% are singletons. Specimen: CD8+ T cells sorted from PBMCs, collected 15 days after the yellow fever booster vaccination. The receptors were sampled from a man aged 30 to 45 who received the YFV17D yellow fever vaccine.

The chain is built from TRBV7-9 and TRBJ2-1; 11 nucleotides line up with TRBD2. The CDR3 spans 17 residues. Trimming removed 3 bases from V and 11 bases from J; junction bases left unmatched: 15. Germline loops: CDR1 SEHNR, CDR2 FQNEAQ (reference sequence). CDR3 DNA: TGTGCCAGCAGCTTCGATGGACTAGCGGGCCGCCGGGGGAAGCAGTTCTTC. Amino acid sequence: CASSFDGLAGRRGKQFF.

This clonotype has at least ten counts. The chain couples TRBV15 to TRBJ2-1; D possibly corresponds to TRBD1 (5 bases). This CDR3 comprises 14 residues. Germline lookup yields CDR1 LNHNV and CDR2 YYDKDF (reference sequence). Trimming pared 1 base from V and 3 bases from J, leaving 7 bases between. The CDR3 nucleotides are TGTGCCACCAGCAGAGCTAGGGGCTACAATGAGCAGTTCTTC. This encodes CATSRARGYNEQFF.

This clonotype was detected ten times or more. CDR3 loop: CASSLEDRYGYTF. The CDR3 coding sequence is TGCGCCAGCAGCTTGGAAGACCGCTATGGCTACACCTTC. The V and J genes are TRBV5-1 and TRBJ1-2, with unresolved D. This CDR3 contains 13 residues. Germline loops: CDR1 SGHRS, CDR2 YFSETQ. V was pared by 0 bases and J by 4 bases, with 7 bases between.

This clonotype was counted ten times or more. The genes are TRBV7-9 and TRBJ2-7, with D possibly matching TRBD2 (5 bases). Germline V CDR1 and CDR2: SEHNR, FQNEAQ (reference sequence). This CDR3 region has 13 residues. Trimming removed 6 bases from V and 2 bases from J, with 11 bases in between. The CDR3 region has the DNA TGTGCCAGCAGTCCCTCCGGGACCTACGAGCAGTACTTC. This sequence encodes CASSPSGTYEQYF.

The chain is built from TRBV9 and TRBJ1-5, with D hard to call. This CDR3 contains 15 residues. The germline gives CDR1 SGDLS, CDR2 YYNGEE. Trimming cost V 0 bases and J 0 bases, with 7 bases left between them. CDR3 sequence: CASSVEGYSNQPQHF. The CDR3 DNA reads TGTGCCAGCAGCGTAGAGGGCTATAGCAATCAGCCCCAGCATTTT.

This clonotype was observed many times. The gene calls are TRBV27 and TRBJ2-1; 7 bases match TRBD2. Trimming removed 6 bases from V and 4 bases from J; junction bases left unmatched: 18. CDR3 length: 18 residues. Per germline, CDR1 MNHEY and CDR2 SMNVEV (reference sequence). The CDR3 sequence: CASSLRGGDPYSYNEQFF. CDR3 nucleotide sequence: TGTGCCAGCAGCCTAAGGGGAGGGGACCCCTATTCTTACAATGAGCAGTTCTTC.

This clonotype appeared many times. The chain couples TRBV9 to TRBJ2-2; TRBD1 is a possible D gene (6 bases). This CDR3 has 14 residues. Trimming stripped 3 bases from V and 1 base from J, with 7 bases between. Germline V gives CDR1 SGDLS, CDR2 YYNGEE. The CDR3 spells CASSDRVNTGELFF. CDR3 DNA sequence: TGTGCCAGCAGCGACAGGGTGAACACCGGGGAGCTGTTTTTT.

In this sample, this clonotype turned up many times. The V and J genes are TRBV6-6 and TRBJ2-1; D call uncertain. From germline, CDR1 is MNHNY and CDR2 SVGAGI (reference sequence). The CDR3 runs to 12 residues. The V end lost 7 bases, the J end lost 10 bases, and 14 bases lay between the germline ends. In DNA, the CDR3 is TGTGCCAGCACCTCGATTCTCGTGGAGCAGTTCTTC. This codes for CASTSILVEQFF.

There are many counts of this clonotype. This chain uses TRBV5-1 with TRBJ2-7; D unclear. The CDR3 runs to 16 residues. Germline V CDR1 and CDR2: SGHRS, YFSETQ. Trimming removed 3 bases from V and 1 base from J, with 17 bases in between. The CDR3 coding sequence is TGCGCCAGCAGCTGGATGGTAGGACCGACATCCTACGAGCAGTACTTC. Translating it yields CASSWMVGPTSYEQYF.

This clonotype has ten or more counts. The chain recombines TRBV4-2 with TRBJ2-3; D is ambiguous. The V gene lost 0 bases and the J gene lost 1 base, with 5 bases spanning the gap. The CDR3 runs to 14 residues. The germline gives CDR1 LGHNA, CDR2 YNFKEQ. CDR3 in DNA: TGTGCCAGCAGCCAAGATCTGGGCACAGATACGCAGTATTTT. As protein: CASSQDLGTDTQYF.

The rearrangement uses TRBV7-9 and TRBJ2-1; possibly TRBD2 for D (6 bases). The germline V and J ends were trimmed by 5 bases and 9 bases, with 11 bases remaining between them. The CDR3 length is 12 residues. CDR1 is SEHNR, CDR2 FQNEAQ, per germline (reference sequence). The CDR3: CASSQGLPEQFF. CDR3 nucleotide sequence: TGTGCCAGCAGCCAAGGACTACCTGAGCAGTTCTTC.

This clonotype was counted at least ten times. The J gene is TRBJ2-5, the V gene TRBV9, with a tentative D call TRBD1 (6 bases). Germline loops: CDR1 SGDLS, CDR2 YYNGEE. This CDR3 has 15 residues. Deletions cut 0 bases from V and 1 base from J, with 10 bases between. The CDR3 here is CASSVAGHAQETQYF. The DNA for the CDR3 is TGTGCCAGCAGCGTAGCGGGACACGCCCAAGAGACCCAGTACTTC.

This clonotype has ten or more counts. The genes are TRBV4-3 and TRBJ1-1; D call uncertain. Germline CDR1 is LGHNA and CDR2 is YSLEER. Trimming cost V 0 bases and J 1 base, with 9 bases left between them. This CDR3 contains 15 residues. The CDR3 protein is CASSQDWGGNTEAFF. In DNA, the CDR3 is TGCGCCAGCAGCCAAGATTGGGGAGGGAACACTGAAGCTTTCTTT.

This clonotype was observed at least ten times. This chain links TRBV12-3 or TRBV12-4 with TRBJ2-1; D is possibly TRBD2 (6 bases). V was trimmed by 6 bases and J by 7 bases, leaving 13 bases between them. This CDR3 region has 13 residues. The CDR3 DNA is TGTGCCAGCAGCTTACATGGGAGGAATGAGCAGTTCTTC. Translated, it gives CASSLHGRNEQFF.

This clonotype appeared many times. The chain is built from TRBV2 and TRBJ2-1; maybe TRBD1 (6 bases). The germline V gene has CDR1 SNHLY and CDR2 FYNNEI. The CDR3 runs to 14 residues. Trimming cost V 0 bases and J 12 bases, with 15 bases left between them. In DNA form, the CDR3 reads TGTGCCAGCAGTGAAGCGCTTGGTCAGGGGTTGCAGTTCTTC. Amino acid sequence: CASSEALGQGLQFF.

This clonotype showed up many times. The rearrangement links TRBV4-3 to TRBJ1-1, with D tentatively TRBD1 (6 bases). The CDR3 is 16 amino acids. Germline V CDR1 and CDR2: LGHNA, YSLEER. V lost 2 bases, J lost 3 bases, and 16 bases lay in between. CDR3 in amino acids: CASSQIQGGEDTEAFF. In DNA form, the CDR3 reads TGCGCCAGCAGCCAAATACAGGGAGGCGAGGACACTGAAGCTTTCTTT.

This clonotype appeared many times. This chain links TRBV7-9 with TRBJ2-1; no definite D call. Trimming pared 8 bases from V and 2 bases from J, leaving 10 bases between. CDR1 SEHNR and CDR2 FQNEAQ come from the germline V gene (reference sequence). The CDR3 has 13 amino acids. The CDR3 DNA follows: TGTGCCAGCCAGGCGGAAACCTACAATGAGCAGTTCTTC. Translating it yields CASQAETYNEQFF. The full variable domain, with the rest looked up from reference TRBV7-9 and TRBJ2-1, is DTGVSQNPRHKITKRGQNVTFRCDPISEHNRLYWYRQTLGQGPEFLTYFQNEAQLEKSRLLSDRFSAERPKGSFSTLEIQRTEQGDSAMYLCASQAETYNEQFFGPGTRLTVL.

This clonotype was seen repeatedly, ten times or more. The V call is TRBV25-1, the J call TRBJ2-2; D gene uncertain. Per germline, CDR1 MGHDK and CDR2 SYGVNS. Trimming cost V 3 bases and J 1 base, with 3 bases left between them. The CDR3 spans 13 residues. The CDR3 nucleotides are TGTGCCAGCAGTGAGGGGAACACCGGGGAGCTGTTTTTT. Residues: CASSEGNTGELFF. Full variable domain (missing parts from reference TRBV25-1 and TRBJ2-2): EADIYQTPRYLVIGTGKKITLECSQTMGHDKMYWYQQDPGMELHLIHYSYGVNSTEKGDLSSESTVSRIRTEHFPLTLESARPSHTSQYLCASSEGNTGELFFGEGSRLTVL.

This clonotype was counted ten times or more. The J gene is TRBJ2-5, the V gene TRBV9, with 9 bases matching TRBD2. CDR3 size: 14 residues. In germline, CDR1 is SGDLS, CDR2 YYNGEE. The V segment lost 3 bases and the J segment 5 bases; nucleotides outside the gene matches: 5. The chain's CDR3 is CASSALAGLETQYF. The CDR3 region has the DNA TGTGCCAGCAGCGCCCTAGCGGGACTGGAGACCCAGTACTTC.

This clonotype showed up many times. The chain is built from TRBV21-1 and TRBJ2-1; TRBD1, the table's D call, was not compared with the DNA. TRBV21-1 is a pseudogene. The CDR3 is made up of 16 amino acids. CDR3 sequence: CASSKRAGSRFSEQFF. CDR3 coding DNA: TGTGCCAGCAGCAAACGGGCCGGGAGCCGCTTTAGTGAGCAGTTCTTC.